The rows below give T cell receptor beta chains drawn from one sample of a study of blood T cell repertoires in COVID-19. Profiling relied on immunoSEQ multiplex PCR, and the TCRdb table lists in-frame clones only, not all of them. The sample yields fewer than 350,000 clones, approximately 90% seen once. The sequencing input was PBMCs or T cells enriched from blood (not recorded which). Receptors were obtained from a man aged 35 to 55 who had been exposed to COVID-19. The CDR3 runs from the conserved cysteine through the conserved F or W. A D gene is named only where the DNA matches it firmly. Clone size, where shown, is once, few, many, or a class for clones that have expanded.

v_gene	d_gene	abundance	j_gene	CDR3nt	CDR3aa
TRBV28	TRBD1	-	TRBJ1-5	TGTGCCACATCTCCCGGGACAGGGGCTAGTTATAGCAATCAGCCCCAGCATTTT	CATSPGTGASYSNQPQHF
TRBV7-9	-	-	TRBJ1-5	TGTGCCAGCAGCGACGACCGAGGCCTCTATAGCAATCAGCCCCAGCATTTT	CASSDDRGLYSNQPQHF
TRBV9	TRBD1	-	TRBJ1-1	TGTGCCAGCAGCGCGGGGGGGACAGGGCTAACTGAAGCTTTCTTT	CASSAGGTGLTEAFF
TRBV11-2	TRBD1	-	TRBJ1-6	TGTGCCAGCAGCTTAAGGGGACAGCTGTATAATTCACCCCTCCACTTT	CASSLRGQLYNSPLHF
TRBV2	TRBD1	-	TRBJ2-2	TGTGCCAGGGATCGGGACAGAACGAACACCGGGGAGCTGTTTTTT	CARDRDRTNTGELFF
TRBV15	-	-	TRBJ1-5	TGTGCCACCAGCAGAGAAGGTGGAGGGGTTCAGCCCCAGCATTTT	CATSREGGGVQPQHF
TRBV10-1	TRBD1	-	TRBJ2-1	TGCGCCAGCAGTGAGTTAGGACAGGACGAGGACAATGAGCAGTTCTTC	CASSELGQDEDNEQFF
TRBV9	-	few	TRBJ2-1	TGTGCCAGCAGCGCCCGGGACAACTCCTACAATGAGCAGTTCTTC	CASSARDNSYNEQFF
TRBV27	-	-	TRBJ2-2	TGTGCCAGCAGTCAGGGCCTCAGCACCGGGGAGCTGTTTTTT	CASSQGLSTGELFF
TRBV27	TRBD1	-	TRBJ1-5	TGTGCCAGCAGTTTCGGGCAGGGGGACCAGCCCCAGCATTTT	CASSFGQGDQPQHF
TRBV27	-	-	TRBJ1-1	TGTGCCAGCAGTTTAATGCGTTCAGGCACTGAAGCTTTCTTT	CASSLMRSGTEAFF
TRBV4-3	-	-	TRBJ2-3	TGCGCCAGCAGCCAAGATCTAAGGCCCTCCTCCGGGGCAGATACGCAGTATTTT	CASSQDLRPSSGADTQYF
TRBV9	TRBD1	-	TRBJ1-5	TGTGCCAGCAGCGTAGAGGGACAGACTAATCAGCCCCAGCATTTT	CASSVEGQTNQPQHF
TRBV6-2/TRBV6-3	-	-	TRBJ2-5	TGTGCCAGCAGTTACGTCCAGTCACAAGAGACCCAGTACTTC	CASSYVQSQETQYF
TRBV15	TRBD2	-	TRBJ2-1	TGTGCCACCAGCAGAGCGGGACTAGCGGTCAATGAGCAGTTCTTC	CATSRAGLAVNEQFF
TRBV5-1	-	-	TRBJ1-5	TGCGCCAGCAGCTTGGGGGAGGCGAGCCAGCCCCAGCATTTT	CASSLGEASQPQHF
TRBV3-1/TRBV3-2	TRBD2	-	TRBJ2-3	TGTGCCAGCAGCCAAGATCGGGCTAGCGGGGGCACAGATACGCAGTATTTT	CASSQDRASGGTDTQYF
TRBV19	TRBD1	-	TRBJ2-2	TGTGCCAGTAAACAGGGGGCCATCCAGAACACCGGGGAGCTGTTTTTT	CASKQGAIQNTGELFF
TRBV9	-	-	TRBJ2-5	TGTGCCAGCAGCGTATCGCAGGGCAGGGAGACCCAGTACTTC	CASSVSQGRETQYF
TRBV5-1	-	-	TRBJ1-2	TGCGCCAGCAGCTTGGGGCAGTTTAACTATGGCTACACCTTC	CASSLGQFNYGYTF
TRBV7-2	-	-	TRBJ2-7	TGTGCCAGCAGCTTAGCCCCGGGGAGCTCCTACGAGCAGTACTTC	CASSLAPGSSYEQYF
TRBV4-1	-	-	TRBJ1-5	TGCGCCAGCAGCCAAGCTCCTAGCGATCAGCCCCAGCATTTT	CASSQAPSDQPQHF
TRBV30	TRBD2	-	TRBJ2-7	TGTGCCTGGAGTCCGACTAGCCCCTACGAGCAGTACTTC	CAWSPTSPYEQYF
TRBV5-4	TRBD1	-	TRBJ1-2	TGTGCCAGCAGCTACAGGGGGCAGGCCTATGGCTACACCTTC	CASSYRGQAYGYTF
TRBV7-9	-	-	TRBJ1-1	TGTGCCAGCAGCTATCGGCAGGGTGAAGCTTTCTTT	CASSYRQGEAFF
TRBV28	-	-	TRBJ2-3	TGTGCCAGCAGTCCCGTAGCGGCTAGCACAGATACGCAGTATTTT	CASSPVAASTDTQYF
TRBV5-1	-	-	TRBJ1-2	TGCGCCAGCAGCTTGGGCCCAGGGGCAGCCTATGGCTACACCTTC	CASSLGPGAAYGYTF
TRBV7-8	-	-	TRBJ2-5	TGTGCCAGCAGCTTAGCGGGCCAGGGGACAGAGACCCAGTACTTC	CASSLAGQGTETQYF
TRBV6-1	-	-	TRBJ1-1	TGTGCCAGCAGTGAAGTATGGAGTGAAGCTTTCTTT	CASSEVWSEAFF
TRBV29-1	TRBD2	-	TRBJ2-5	TGCAGCGTTCGACTAGCGGGACACCAAGAGACCCAGTACTTC	CSVRLAGHQETQYF
TRBV14	TRBD2	once	TRBJ2-1	TGTGCCAGCAGCCAAGGGCTAGCGGGAGTAGGAGAGCAGTTCTTC	CASSQGLAGVGEQFF
TRBV5-4	TRBD2	-	TRBJ2-3	TGTGCCAGCAGCTCCAGGACTAGTTGGAGCACAGATACGCAGTATTTT	CASSSRTSWSTDTQYF
TRBV16	TRBD2	-	TRBJ2-7	TGTGCCAGCAGCCTCGGACTAGCGGGAGTTCATCGCTACGAGCAGTACTTC	CASSLGLAGVHRYEQYF
TRBV19	TRBD1	-	TRBJ1-3	TGTGCCAGTAGTATGGAGGGGGCCGGCTCTGGAAACACCATATATTTT	CASSMEGAGSGNTIYF
TRBV18	TRBD1	-	TRBJ1-6	TGTGCCAGCTCCAGGACAGGGGAGTCACCCCTCCACTTT	CASSRTGESPLHF
TRBV24-1	TRBD2	-	TRBJ2-1	TGTGCCACCGGGGTGACTAGCGGGAGAGGGTCCTACAATGAGCAGTTCTTC	CATGVTSGRGSYNEQFF
TRBV7-2	-	-	TRBJ2-1	TGTGCCAGCAGCTTAGGGTATAGCCGAGACAATGAGCAGTTCTTC	CASSLGYSRDNEQFF
TRBV28	-	-	TRBJ2-2	TGTGCCAGCAGTTATTCAGCGAACACCGGGGAGCTGTTTTTT	CASSYSANTGELFF
TRBV5-4	-	-	TRBJ1-2	TGTGCCAGCAGCACTAGCCCATCGGTTGGTGGCTACACCTTC	CASSTSPSVGGYTF
TRBV4-2	TRBD2	-	TRBJ2-3	TGTGCCAGCAGCCAAGGAATAGCGGGGAGCACAGATACGCAGTATTTT	CASSQGIAGSTDTQYF
TRBV19	-	-	TRBJ1-3	TGTGCCAGTTCGAGCGCAGGGGCCTCTGGAAACACCATATATTTT	CASSSAGASGNTIYF